The next 6 T cell receptor beta chains were all read from a single sample in a study of OX40 agonist ivuxolimab in advanced cancers. Method: immunoSEQ multiplex PCR; TCRdb's copy keeps in-frame clones and lacks some. The top ten clones hold around 15% of a sample with tens of thousands of clones, 84% of them seen once. Here the sequenced sample was CD4+ or CD8+ T cells sorted from blood, taken in a trial of the OX40 agonist ivuxolimab. Source of these receptors: an adult with an advanced solid tumor such as melanoma, head and neck, liver or kidney cancer.

The genes are TRBV7-8 and TRBJ2-5; D call uncertain. The J call may be wrong; the DNA end is better matched by TRBJ2-7. CDR3 size: 13 residues. Germline V gives CDR1 SGHVS, CDR2 FQNEAQ. In nucleotides, the CDR3 is TGTGCCAGCAGCTTAGATCTCGCTCGCGAGCAGTACTTC. It specifies CASSLDLAREQYF.

V usage is TRBV7-9 and J usage is TRBJ2-5, with 8 bases lining up with TRBD2. The CDR3 runs 15 residues. The germline V gene has CDR1 SEHNR and CDR2 FQNEAQ (reference sequence). Unmatched junction bases numbered 11, after V lost 5 bases and J lost 6 bases. The CDR3 sequence is CASSPPGREGQTQYF. DNA of the CDR3: TGTGCCAGCAGCCCGCCGGGACGGGAGGGGCAGACCCAGTACTTC.

This clone has a single count. This chain joins TRBV7-8 and TRBJ1-5; D call uncertain. Germline V CDR1 and CDR2: SGHVS, FQNEAQ. CDR3 size: 15 residues. Trimming removed 3 bases from V and 6 bases from J, with 15 bases in between. CDR3 region: CASSLRDSRSQPQHF. In DNA form, the CDR3 reads TGTGCCAGCAGCTTGAGGGATTCGAGATCTCAGCCCCAGCATTTT.

The chain uses TRBV7-9 and TRBJ2-3; D uncertain. V was trimmed by 4 bases and J by 2 bases, leaving 10 bases between them. Germline V lookup: CDR1 SEHNR, CDR2 FQNEAQ (reference sequence). The CDR3 is made up of 14 amino acids. For the CDR3, the DNA is TGTGCCAGCAGCTGGAGTGGATCCACAGATACGCAGTATTTT. This gives the protein CASSWSGSTDTQYF.

The gene calls are TRBV7-9 and TRBJ1-5, with TRBD1 as a possible D gene (5 bases). Trimming removed 5 bases from V and 1 base from J, with 15 bases in between. This CDR3 contains 16 residues. In germline, CDR1 is SEHNR, CDR2 FQNEAQ (reference sequence). The CDR3 is CASSPGGRGSNQPQHF. CDR3 sequence (DNA): TGTGCCAGCAGCCCGGGTGGGAGGGGAAGCAATCAGCCCCAGCATTTT.

To note about this clone: Other nucleotide sequences in the sample specify the same CDR3. The genes are TRBV19 and TRBJ1-2, with D uncertain. Germline CDR1 LNHDA, CDR2 SQIVND (reference sequence). V lost 3 bases, J lost 5 bases, and 7 bases lay in between. The CDR3 extends over 12 amino acids. CDR3 amino acids: CASSISVYGYTF. The CDR3 coding sequence is TGTGCCAGTAGTATCTCCGTGTATGGCTACACCTTC.